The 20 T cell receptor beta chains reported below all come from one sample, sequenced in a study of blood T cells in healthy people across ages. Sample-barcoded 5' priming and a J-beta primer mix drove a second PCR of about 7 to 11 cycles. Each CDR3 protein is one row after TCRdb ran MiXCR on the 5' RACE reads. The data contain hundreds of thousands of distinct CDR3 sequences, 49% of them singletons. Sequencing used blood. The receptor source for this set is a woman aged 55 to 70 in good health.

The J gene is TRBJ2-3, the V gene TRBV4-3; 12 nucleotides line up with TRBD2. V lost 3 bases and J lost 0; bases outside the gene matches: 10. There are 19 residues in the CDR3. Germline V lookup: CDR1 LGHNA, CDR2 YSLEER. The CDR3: CASSQGGLAGISSTDTQYF. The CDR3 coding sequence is TGCGCCAGCAGCCAGGGAGGACTAGCGGGGATATCTAGCACAGATACGCAGTATTTT.

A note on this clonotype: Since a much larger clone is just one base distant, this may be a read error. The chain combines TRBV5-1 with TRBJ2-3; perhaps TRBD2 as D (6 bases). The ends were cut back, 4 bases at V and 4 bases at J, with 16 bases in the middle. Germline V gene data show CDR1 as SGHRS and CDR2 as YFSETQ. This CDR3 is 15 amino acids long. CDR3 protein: CASSATTRSADTQYF. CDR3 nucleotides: TGCGCCAGCAGCGCGACGACTAGGTCCGCAGATACGCAGTATTTT. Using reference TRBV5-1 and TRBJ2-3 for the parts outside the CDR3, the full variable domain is KAGVTQTPRYLIKTRGQQVTLSCSPISGHRSVSWYQQTPGQGLQFLFEYFSETQRNKGNFPGRFSGRQFSNSRSEMNVSTLELGDSALYLCASSATTRSADTQYFGPGTRLTVL.

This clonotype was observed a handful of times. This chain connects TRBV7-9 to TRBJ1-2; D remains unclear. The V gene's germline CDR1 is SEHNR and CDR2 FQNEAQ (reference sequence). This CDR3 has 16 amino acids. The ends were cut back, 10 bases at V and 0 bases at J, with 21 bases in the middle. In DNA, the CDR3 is TGTGCCACCCGACAATTGCACAGCGCTACTAACTATGGCTACACCTTC. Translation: CATRQLHSATNYGYTF. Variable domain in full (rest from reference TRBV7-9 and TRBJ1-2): DTGVSQNPRHKITKRGQNVTFRCDPISEHNRLYWYRQTLGQGPEFLTYFQNEAQLEKSRLLSDRFSAERPKGSFSTLEIQRTEQGDSAMYLCATRQLHSATNYGYTFGSGTRLTVV.

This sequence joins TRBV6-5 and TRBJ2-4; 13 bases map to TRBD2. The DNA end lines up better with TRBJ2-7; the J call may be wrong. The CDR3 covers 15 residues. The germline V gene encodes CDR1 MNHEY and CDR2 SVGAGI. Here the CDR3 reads CASSYRTSGSYEQYF. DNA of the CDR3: TGTGCCAGCAGTTACAGGACTAGCGGGAGTTACGAGCAGTACTTC.

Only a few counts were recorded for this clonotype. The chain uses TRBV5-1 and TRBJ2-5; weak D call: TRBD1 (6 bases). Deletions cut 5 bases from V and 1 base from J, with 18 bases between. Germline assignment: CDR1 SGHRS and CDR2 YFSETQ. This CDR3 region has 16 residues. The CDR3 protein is CASSEAKGRGQETQYF. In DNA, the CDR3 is TGCGCCAGCAGTGAAGCGAAGGGCAGGGGCCAAGAGACCCAGTACTTC.

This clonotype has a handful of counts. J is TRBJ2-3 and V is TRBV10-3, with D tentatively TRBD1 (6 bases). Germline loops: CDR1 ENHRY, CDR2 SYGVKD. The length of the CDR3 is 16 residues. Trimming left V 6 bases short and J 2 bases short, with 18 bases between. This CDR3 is CAIRDLRDTFTDTQYF. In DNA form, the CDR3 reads TGTGCCATCAGGGACCTCCGGGACACCTTCACAGATACGCAGTATTTT.

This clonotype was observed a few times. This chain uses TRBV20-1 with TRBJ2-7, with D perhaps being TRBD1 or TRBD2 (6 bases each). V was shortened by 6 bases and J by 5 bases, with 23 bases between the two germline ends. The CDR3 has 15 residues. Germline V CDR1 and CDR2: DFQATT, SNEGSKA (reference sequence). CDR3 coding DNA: TGCAGTGCACCCCTCGGGGGCAAGGCCCAACACGAGCAGTACTTC. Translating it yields CSAPLGGKAQHEQYF.

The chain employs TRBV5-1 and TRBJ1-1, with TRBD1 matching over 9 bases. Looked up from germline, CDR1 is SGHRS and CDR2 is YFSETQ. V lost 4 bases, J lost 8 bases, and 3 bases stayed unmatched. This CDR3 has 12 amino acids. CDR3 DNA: TGCGCCAGCAGCCTGGACAGGGGAGAAGCTTTCTTT. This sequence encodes CASSLDRGEAFF. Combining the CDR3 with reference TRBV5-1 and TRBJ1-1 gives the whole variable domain KAGVTQTPRYLIKTRGQQVTLSCSPISGHRSVSWYQQTPGQGLQFLFEYFSETQRNKGNFPGRFSGRQFSNSRSEMNVSTLELGDSALYLCASSLDRGEAFFGQGTRLTVV.

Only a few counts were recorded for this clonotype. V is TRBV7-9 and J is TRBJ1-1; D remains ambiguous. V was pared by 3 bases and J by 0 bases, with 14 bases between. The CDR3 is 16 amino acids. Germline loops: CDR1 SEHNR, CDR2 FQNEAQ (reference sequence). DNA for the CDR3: TGTGCCAGCAGCTTCAGGCCCCAAGAATTGAACACTGAAGCTTTCTTT. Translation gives CASSFRPQELNTEAFF.

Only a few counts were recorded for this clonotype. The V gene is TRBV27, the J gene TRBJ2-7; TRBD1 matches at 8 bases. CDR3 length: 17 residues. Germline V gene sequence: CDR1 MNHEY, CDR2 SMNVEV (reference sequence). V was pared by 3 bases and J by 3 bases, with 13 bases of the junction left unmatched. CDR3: CASSFSKDRGPNYEQYF. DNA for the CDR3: TGTGCCAGCAGTTTTTCCAAAGACAGGGGCCCCAACTACGAGCAGTACTTC.

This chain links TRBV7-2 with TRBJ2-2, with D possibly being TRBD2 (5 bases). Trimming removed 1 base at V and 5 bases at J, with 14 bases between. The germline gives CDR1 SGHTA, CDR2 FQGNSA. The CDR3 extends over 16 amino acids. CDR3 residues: CASSLGTRGRTGELFF. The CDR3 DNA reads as TGTGCCAGCAGCTTAGGCACGAGAGGGCGGACCGGGGAGCTGTTTTTT.

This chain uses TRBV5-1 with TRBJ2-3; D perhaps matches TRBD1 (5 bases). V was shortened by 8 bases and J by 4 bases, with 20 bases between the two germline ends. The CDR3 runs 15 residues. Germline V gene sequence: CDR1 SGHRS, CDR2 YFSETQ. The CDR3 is CASTGDPGSPDTQYF. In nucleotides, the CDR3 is TGCGCCAGTACCGGTGATCCAGGGTCGCCAGATACGCAGTATTTT.

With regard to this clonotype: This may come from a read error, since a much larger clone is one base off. CDR3 sequence: CASSLGAGTSQETQYF. The DNA for the CDR3 is TGCGCCAGCAGCTTAGGGGCCGGGACTAGCCAAGAGACCCAGTACTTC. This rearrangement joins TRBV5-1 to TRBJ2-5, with TRBD2 matching over 8 bases. Germline assignment: CDR1 SGHRS and CDR2 YFSETQ. This CDR3 spans 16 amino acids. V dropped 2 bases and J dropped 1; count of bases not matched to a gene: 7. The full variable domain, in which reference TRBV5-1 and TRBJ2-5 provide the parts outside the CDR3, is KAGVTQTPRYLIKTRGQQVTLSCSPISGHRSVSWYQQTPGQGLQFLFEYFSETQRNKGNFPGRFSGRQFSNSRSEMNVSTLELGDSALYLCASSLGAGTSQETQYFGPGTRLLVL.

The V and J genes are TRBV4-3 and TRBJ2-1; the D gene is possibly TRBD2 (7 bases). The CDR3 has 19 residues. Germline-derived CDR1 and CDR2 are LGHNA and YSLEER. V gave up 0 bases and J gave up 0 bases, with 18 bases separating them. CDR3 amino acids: CASSQEGGGERSSYNEQFF. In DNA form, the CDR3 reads TGCGCCAGCAGCCAAGAGGGGGGGGGCGAGCGGAGCTCCTACAATGAGCAGTTCTTC.

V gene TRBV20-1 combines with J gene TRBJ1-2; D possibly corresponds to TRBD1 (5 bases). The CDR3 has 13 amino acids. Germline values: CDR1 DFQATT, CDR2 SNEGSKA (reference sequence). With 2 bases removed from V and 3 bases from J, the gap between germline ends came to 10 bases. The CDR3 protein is CSARKQGDYGYTF. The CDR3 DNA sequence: TGCAGTGCTAGAAAGCAGGGAGACTATGGCTACACCTTC.

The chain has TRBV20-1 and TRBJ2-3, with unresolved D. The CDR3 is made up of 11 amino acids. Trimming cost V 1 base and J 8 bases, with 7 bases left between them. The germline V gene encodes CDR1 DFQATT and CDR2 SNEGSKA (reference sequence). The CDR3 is CSARAKATQYF. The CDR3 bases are TGCAGTGCTAGAGCCAAAGCTACGCAGTATTTT.

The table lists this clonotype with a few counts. As DNA, the CDR3 is TGTGCCAGCAGCTACAATCCAGGGGGATACTCCTACGAGCAGTACTTC. It specifies CASSYNPGGYSYEQYF. The chain uses TRBV7-2 and TRBJ2-7; 7 bases line up with TRBD1. The junction had 9 bases not matched to a gene; V was cut back by 4 bases and J by 0 bases. CDR1 is SGHTA and CDR2 is FQGNSA in the germline V gene. This CDR3 has 16 amino acids.

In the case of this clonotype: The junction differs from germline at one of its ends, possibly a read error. The CDR3 is CAISSAGGETQYF. The CDR3 DNA reads TGCGCCATCAGCTCAGCGGGAGGAGAGACCCAGTACTTC. This chain connects TRBV5-1 to TRBJ2-5, with 9 bases fitting TRBD2. The CDR3 runs to 13 residues. The germline V gene has CDR1 SGHRS and CDR2 YFSETQ.

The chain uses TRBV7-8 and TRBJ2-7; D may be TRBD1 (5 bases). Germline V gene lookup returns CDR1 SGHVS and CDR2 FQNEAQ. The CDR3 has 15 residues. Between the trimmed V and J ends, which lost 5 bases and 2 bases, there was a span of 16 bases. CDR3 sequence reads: CASSVNGQGTYEQYF. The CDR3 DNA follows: TGTGCCAGCAGCGTTAACGGTCAGGGAACCTACGAGCAGTACTTC.

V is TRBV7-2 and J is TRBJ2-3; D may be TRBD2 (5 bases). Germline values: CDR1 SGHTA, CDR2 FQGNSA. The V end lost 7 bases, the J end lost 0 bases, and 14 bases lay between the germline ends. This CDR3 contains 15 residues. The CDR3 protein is CASNPGSASTDTQYF. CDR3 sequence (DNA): TGTGCCAGCAACCCGGGGAGCGCGAGCACAGATACGCAGTATTTT. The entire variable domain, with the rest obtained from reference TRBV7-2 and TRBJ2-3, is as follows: GAGVSQSPSNKVTEKGKDVELRCDPISGHTALYWYRQSLGQGLEFLIYFQGNSAPDKSGLPSDRFSAERTGGSVSTLTIQRTQQEDSAVYLCASNPGSASTDTQYFGPGTRLTVL.